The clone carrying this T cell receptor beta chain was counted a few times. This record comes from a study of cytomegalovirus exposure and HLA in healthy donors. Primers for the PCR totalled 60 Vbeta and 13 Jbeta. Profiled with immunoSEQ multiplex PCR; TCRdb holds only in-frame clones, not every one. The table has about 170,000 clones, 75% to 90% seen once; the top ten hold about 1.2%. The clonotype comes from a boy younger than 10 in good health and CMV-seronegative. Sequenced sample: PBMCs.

The CDR3 is CASRGGRNLNTGELFF. Written as DNA, the CDR3 is TGTGCCAGTAGAGGGGGACGGAACCTTAACACCGGGGAGCTGTTTTTT. This sequence joins TRBV19 and TRBJ2-2; a possible D gene is TRBD1 (6 bases). Germline CDR1 LNHDA, CDR2 SQIVND (reference sequence). V was cut by 6 bases and J by 2 bases, with 16 bases left in between. This CDR3 has 16 amino acids.